These 25 T cell receptor beta chains were all obtained from the same sample, sequenced in a study of blood T cell repertoires in COVID-19. Libraries were prepared by immunoSEQ multiplex PCR; TCRdb keeps only in-frame clonotypes and omits some of them. The profile covers 45,000 to 60,000 clones, with approximately 84% appearing a single time and 2.5% to 3% taken by the ten largest. What was sequenced was peripheral blood. All receptors come from a man aged 45-65 years with acute or convalescent COVID-19.

This clone was detected once. The CDR3 DNA is TGTGCCAGTAGTACCAACCGGGACAGCTCCTTTAGCACAGATACGCAGTATTTT. It translates to CASSTNRDSSFSTDTQYF. The rearrangement uses TRBV19 and TRBJ2-3; 7 bases line up with TRBD1. CDR1 is LNHDA, CDR2 SQIVND, per germline (reference sequence). The CDR3 runs 18 residues. V lost 4 bases, J lost 0 bases, and 13 bases stayed unmatched.

The chain is built from TRBV13 and TRBJ1-3; tentative D call: TRBD1 (6 bases). Per germline, CDR1 PRHDT and CDR2 FYEKMQ (reference sequence). The V end was cut by 5 bases, the J end by 1 base, with 9 bases between. The CDR3 runs 14 residues. The CDR3 reads CASSPTGSGNTIYF. The CDR3 DNA reads TGTGCCAGCAGCCCTACAGGGTCTGGAAACACCATATATTTT.

CDR3 sequence (DNA): TGTGCCAGCAGCCGGGGACTAGCGGAGGGGGGGGAGACCCAGTACTTC. This encodes CASSRGLAEGGETQYF. J is TRBJ2-5 and V is TRBV5-4, with TRBD2 identical over 11 bases. CDR1 and CDR2 from the germline V gene are SGHNT and YYREEE (reference sequence). V trimming: 4 bases; J trimming: 5 bases; junction bases outside the gene matches: 10. The CDR3 sequence is 16 residues long.

The V call is TRBV10-3, the J call TRBJ2-1; TRBD2 agrees at 14 bases. The CDR3 consists of 16 residues. CDR1 is ENHRY, CDR2 SYGVKD, per germline. V gave up 6 bases and J gave up 7 bases; unmatched junction bases: 8. The DNA of the CDR3 is TGTGCCATCAGCAGGACTAGCGGGAGGTCGTGGAATGAGCAGTTCTTC. Translation gives CAISRTSGRSWNEQFF.

The rearrangement uses TRBV6-5 and TRBJ1-6; TRBD1 might be the D (5 bases). Trimming took off 8 bases at V and 8 bases at J, with 13 bases between the two ends. Germline assignment: CDR1 MNHEY and CDR2 SVGAGI. CDR3 size: 13 residues. This chain's CDR3 is CASRGGYDSPLHF. For the CDR3, the DNA is TGTGCCAGCCGGGGGGGGTATGATTCACCCCTCCACTTT.

The CDR3 spells CASSQWEGQAYTDTQYF. For the CDR3, the DNA is TGTGCCAGCAGCCAGTGGGAGGGACAGGCCTACACAGATACGCAGTATTTT. The V gene is TRBV3-1 (or the pseudogene TRBV3-2), the J gene TRBJ2-3; possible D gene TRBD1, 8 bases. V was pared by 3 bases and J by 2 bases, with 18 bases between. CDR1 and CDR2 (germline): LGHDT, YNNKEL (reference sequence). CDR3 length: 17 amino acids.

V gene TRBV10-3 combines with J gene TRBJ2-1; 10 bases align to TRBD2. This CDR3 is 18 amino acids long. Germline CDR1 and CDR2: ENHRY and SYGVKD. The junction had 13 bases not matched to a gene; V was cut back by 2 bases and J by 6 bases. The CDR3 here is CAISETVGRAGGINEQFF. CDR3 sequence (DNA): TGTGCCATCAGTGAGACCGTAGGTCGAGCGGGGGGGATCAATGAGCAGTTCTTC.

The chain couples TRBV3-1 (or the pseudogene TRBV3-2) to TRBJ2-2, with D perhaps TRBD2 (5 bases). The CDR3 sequence is 15 residues long. Looked up from germline, CDR1 is LGHDT and CDR2 is YNNKEL (reference sequence). The germline V and J ends were trimmed by 1 base and 4 bases, with 10 bases remaining between them. CDR3 amino acids: CASSQGRSGTGELFF. Here the CDR3 DNA reads TGTGCCAGCAGCCAAGGGAGGTCGGGCACCGGGGAGCTGTTTTTT.

This rearrangement joins TRBV3-1 (or the pseudogene TRBV3-2) to TRBJ1-4; no definite D call. Germline V CDR1 and CDR2: LGHDT, YNNKEL (reference sequence). The CDR3 contains 15 residues. Trimming shortened V by 4 bases and J by 4 bases, and 13 bases separated the two germline ends. CDR3 in DNA: TGTGCCAGCAGCCCAGAGCAGGTGGTTAATGAAAAACTGTTTTTT. It is translated as CASSPEQVVNEKLFF.

The chain is built from TRBV5-1 and TRBJ2-7, with 11 positions matching TRBD2. Germline V gene sequence: CDR1 SGHRS, CDR2 YFSETQ. V was pared by 4 bases and J by 3 bases, with 6 bases of the junction left unmatched. CDR3 size: 15 residues. CDR3 bases: TGCGCCAGCAGCACAACTAGCGGGAGCTTCTACGAGCAGTACTTC. It encodes CASSTTSGSFYEQYF.

This clone was observed at least ten times. The V call is TRBV2, the J call TRBJ2-7, with D maybe TRBD1 (5 bases). The germline V and J ends were trimmed by 10 bases and 7 bases, with 20 bases remaining between them. The CDR3 has 13 residues. Germline CDR1 is SNHLY and CDR2 is FYNNEI. The DNA of the CDR3 is TGTGCCACCAACAGGCCCTTTTCCAGGGAGCAGTACTTC. This translates into CATNRPFSREQYF.

The V and J genes are TRBV20-1 and TRBJ1-1; TRBD1 is a possible D gene (5 bases). Trimming took off 3 bases at V and 0 bases at J, with 11 bases between the two ends. Looked up from germline, CDR1 is DFQATT and CDR2 is SNEGSKA (reference sequence). The CDR3 consists of 14 residues. The CDR3, as DNA: TGCAGTGCTAGTACAGGCCGAATGAACACTGAAGCTTTCTTT. Protein: CSASTGRMNTEAFF.

The rearrangement uses TRBV5-5 and TRBJ2-3; D call uncertain. CDR3 length: 14 amino acids. Germline V gene lookup returns CDR1 SGHKS and CDR2 YYEKEE (reference sequence). Trimming shortened V by 0 bases and J by 4 bases, and 9 bases separated the two germline ends. DNA for the CDR3: TGTGCCAGCAGCTTGGCAGCCGGGTCAGATACGCAGTATTTT. It is translated as CASSLAAGSDTQYF.

The rearrangement links TRBV7-6 to TRBJ1-6, with 8 bases fitting TRBD1. Germline CDR1 reads SGHVS; CDR2 reads FNYEAQ. After removal of 1 base from V and 0 bases from J, the junction contained 14 bases not matched to a gene. This CDR3 has 21 amino acids. This CDR3 is CASSLVDRVNILNSYNSPLHF. CDR3 bases: TGTGCCAGCAGCTTAGTGGACAGGGTGAATATCCTTAACTCCTATAATTCACCCCTCCACTTT.

The V call is TRBV5-4, the J call TRBJ2-1; 11 bases match TRBD1. Germline CDR1 SGHNT, CDR2 YYREEE (reference sequence). The V segment lost 3 bases and the J segment 7 bases; nucleotides outside the gene matches: 3. The CDR3 runs to 14 residues. This CDR3 reads CASSWGQGGNEQFF. CDR3 DNA sequence: TGTGCCAGCAGCTGGGGACAGGGGGGGAATGAGCAGTTCTTC.

Written as DNA, the CDR3 is TGTGCCATCAGGTTGACTAGCGGGAGCGGCGAGCAGTACTTC. Amino acid sequence: CAIRLTSGSGEQYF. The V gene is TRBV10-3, the J gene TRBJ2-7, with 12 bases that match TRBD2. The J segment lost 6 bases and the V segment lost 6 bases, leaving 6 bases of the junction unmatched. Germline V gene data show CDR1 as ENHRY and CDR2 as SYGVKD. This CDR3 is 14 amino acids long.

This CDR3 is CASSSPSGAFF. CDR3 sequence (DNA): TGTGCCAGCAGCTCCCCCTCAGGGGCTTTCTTT. The chain employs TRBV6-6 and TRBJ1-1; a weak D match, TRBD1 (5 bases). This CDR3 contains 11 residues. From germline, CDR1 is MNHNY and CDR2 SVGAGI (reference sequence). Deletions cut 6 bases from V and 11 bases from J, with 13 bases between.

The chain employs TRBV9 and TRBJ2-7; 10 bases agree with TRBD1. Germline V gene sequence: CDR1 SGDLS, CDR2 YYNGEE. The CDR3 runs to 15 residues. After removal of 3 bases from V and 5 bases from J, the junction contained 8 bases not matched to a gene. This chain's CDR3 is CASSALTGGMDEQYF. For the CDR3, the DNA is TGTGCCAGCAGCGCCCTGACAGGGGGCATGGACGAGCAGTACTTC.

This clone appeared a few times. The chain employs TRBV2 and TRBJ1-1; no firm D call. V lost 8 bases, J lost 8 bases, and 18 bases lay in between. The CDR3 is 13 residues long. Germline CDR1 SNHLY, CDR2 FYNNEI. CDR3 coding DNA: TGTGCCAGCTTACCCTTGATCTCGGGGGAAGCTTTCTTT. This gives the protein CASLPLISGEAFF.

Note on this clone: Distinct nucleotide sequences in the sample also encode this CDR3. The chain is built from TRBV5-1 and TRBJ2-5; 8 bases are a match to TRBD2. CDR1 is SGHRS and CDR2 is YFSETQ in the germline V gene. The CDR3 length is 13 residues. With V trimmed by 5 bases and J by 3 bases, 3 bases remained unmatched. Here the CDR3 DNA reads TGCGCCAGCAGTCGTAGCGGGGAAGAGACCCAGTACTTC. This sequence encodes CASSRSGEETQYF.

V is TRBV6-6 and J is TRBJ1-4, with 11 nucleotides matching TRBD1. With V trimmed by 5 bases and J by 7 bases, 6 bases remained unmatched. The CDR3 sequence is 15 residues long. Germline V lookup: CDR1 MNHNY, CDR2 SVGAGI (reference sequence). In nucleotides, the CDR3 is TGTGCCAGCAGTCCCGGACAGGGGGCAACTGAAAAACTGTTTTTT. As protein: CASSPGQGATEKLFF.

This sequence joins TRBV27 and TRBJ1-5; 7 bases map to TRBD1. The CDR3 extends over 15 amino acids. The V gene end was trimmed by 2 bases and the J gene end by 6 bases; junction bases not matched to a gene: 7. Germline loops: CDR1 MNHEY, CDR2 SMNVEV (reference sequence). CDR3: CASSLVGGEGQPQHF. The CDR3, as DNA: TGTGCCAGCAGTTTAGTAGGGGGCGAGGGTCAGCCCCAGCATTTT.

V and J are TRBV30 and TRBJ1-1, with 8 positions matching TRBD1. The CDR3 is 13 residues long. Trimming took 3 bases from V and 5 from J; bases not matched to a gene: 5. Germline CDR1 reads GTSNPN; CDR2 reads SVGIG (reference sequence). The CDR3 here is CAWRQGGGTEAFF. CDR3 nucleotide sequence: TGTGCCTGGAGACAGGGGGGAGGGACTGAAGCTTTCTTT. Supplemented by reference TRBV30 and TRBJ1-1, the full variable domain reads SQTIHQWPATLVQPVGSPLSLECTVEGTSNPNLYWYRQAAGRGLQLLFYSVGIGQISSEVPQNLSASRPQDRQFILSSKKLLLSDSGFYLCAWRQGGGTEAFFGQGTRLTVV.

J is TRBJ1-2 and V is TRBV5-6, with D tentatively TRBD1 (5 bases). The germline gives CDR1 SGHDT, CDR2 YYEEEE. The CDR3 has 13 amino acids. Trimming cost V 4 bases and J 1 base, with 8 bases left between them. CDR3 sequence: CASSPGFNYGYTF. DNA of the CDR3: TGTGCCAGCAGCCCAGGGTTTAACTATGGCTACACCTTC.

This chain connects TRBV11-2 to TRBJ1-4, with D possibly TRBD1 on 5 matching bases. Trimming stripped 2 bases from V and 12 bases from J, with 16 bases between. CDR3 length equals 14 residues. CDR1 and CDR2 from the germline V gene are SGHAT and FQNNGV. The CDR3: CASSLKRGKIELFF. The CDR3 DNA sequence: TGTGCCAGCAGCTTAAAAAGGGGCAAAATCGAACTGTTTTTT.